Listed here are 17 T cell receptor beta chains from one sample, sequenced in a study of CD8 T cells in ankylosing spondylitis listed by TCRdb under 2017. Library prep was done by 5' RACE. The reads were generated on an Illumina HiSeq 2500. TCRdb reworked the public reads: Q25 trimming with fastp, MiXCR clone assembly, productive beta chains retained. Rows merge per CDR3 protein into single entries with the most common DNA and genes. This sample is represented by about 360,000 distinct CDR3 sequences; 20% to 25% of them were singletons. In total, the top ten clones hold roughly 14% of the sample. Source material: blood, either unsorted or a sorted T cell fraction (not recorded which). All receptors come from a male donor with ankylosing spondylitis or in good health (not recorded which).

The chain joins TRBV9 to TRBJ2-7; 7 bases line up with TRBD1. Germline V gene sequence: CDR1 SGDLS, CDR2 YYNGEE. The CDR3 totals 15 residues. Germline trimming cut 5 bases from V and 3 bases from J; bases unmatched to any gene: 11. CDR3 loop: CASSPGTVPSYEQYF. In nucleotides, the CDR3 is TGTGCCAGCAGTCCCGGGACAGTCCCTAGCTACGAGCAGTACTTC.

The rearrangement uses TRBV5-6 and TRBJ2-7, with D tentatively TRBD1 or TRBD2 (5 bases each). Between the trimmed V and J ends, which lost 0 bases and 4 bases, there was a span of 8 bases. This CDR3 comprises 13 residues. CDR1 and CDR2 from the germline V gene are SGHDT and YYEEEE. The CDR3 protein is CASSLVGDYEQYF. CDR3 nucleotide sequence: TGTGCCAGCAGCTTGGTGGGGGATTACGAGCAGTACTTC.

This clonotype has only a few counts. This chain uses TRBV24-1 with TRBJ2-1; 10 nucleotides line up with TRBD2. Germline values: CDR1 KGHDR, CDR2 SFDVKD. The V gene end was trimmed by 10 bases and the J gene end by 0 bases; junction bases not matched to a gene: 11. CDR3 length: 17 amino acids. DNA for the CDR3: TGTGCCACAGAGGGGGATAGCGGGGGGAGCTCCTACAATGAGCAGTTCTTC. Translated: CATEGDSGGSSYNEQFF.

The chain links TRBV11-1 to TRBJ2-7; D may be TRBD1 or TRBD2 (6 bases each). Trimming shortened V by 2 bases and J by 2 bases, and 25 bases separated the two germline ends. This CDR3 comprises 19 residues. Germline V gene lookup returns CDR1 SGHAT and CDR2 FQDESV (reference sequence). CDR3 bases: TGTGCCAGCAGCTTAAGGGTCGCGGGACAACAGACCTCCCCCTACGAGCAGTACTTC. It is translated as CASSLRVAGQQTSPYEQYF.

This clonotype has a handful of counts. DNA of the CDR3: TGCGCCAGCAGCTGGACAGGGGCCCAAGAGACCCAGTACTTC. It encodes CASSWTGAQETQYF. The chain has TRBV5-1 and TRBJ2-5; TRBD1 agrees at 9 bases. After removal of 3 bases from V and 1 base from J, the junction contained 1 base not matched to a gene. The germline V gene encodes CDR1 SGHRS and CDR2 YFSETQ. This CDR3 region has 14 residues.

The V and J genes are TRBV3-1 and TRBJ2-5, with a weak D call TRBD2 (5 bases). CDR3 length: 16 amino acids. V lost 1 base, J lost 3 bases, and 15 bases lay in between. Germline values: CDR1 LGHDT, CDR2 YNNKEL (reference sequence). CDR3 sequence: CASSQGPSSYEETQYF. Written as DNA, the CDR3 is TGTGCCAGCAGCCAAGGCCCTAGCAGCTACGAAGAGACCCAGTACTTC.

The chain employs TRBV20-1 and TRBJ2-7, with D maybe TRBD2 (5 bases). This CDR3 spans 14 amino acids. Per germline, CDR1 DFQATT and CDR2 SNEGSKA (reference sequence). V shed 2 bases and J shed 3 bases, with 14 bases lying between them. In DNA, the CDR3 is TGCAGTGCTAGAATCCGGGCGGACTTCTACGAGCAGTACTTC. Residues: CSARIRADFYEQYF.

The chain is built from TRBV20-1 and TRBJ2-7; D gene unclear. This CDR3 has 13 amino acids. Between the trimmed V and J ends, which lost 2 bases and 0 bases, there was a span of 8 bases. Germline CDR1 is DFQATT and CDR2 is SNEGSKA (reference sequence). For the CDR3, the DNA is TGCAGTGCTAGACTCTCAGGCTCCTACGAGCAGTACTTC. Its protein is CSARLSGSYEQYF.

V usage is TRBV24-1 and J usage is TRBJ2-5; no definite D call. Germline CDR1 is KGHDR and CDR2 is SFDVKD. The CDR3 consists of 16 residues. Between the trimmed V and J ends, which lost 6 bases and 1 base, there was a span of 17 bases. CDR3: CATSYPGPTAQETQYF. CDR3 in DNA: TGTGCCACCAGTTATCCGGGCCCTACTGCCCAAGAGACCCAGTACTTC.

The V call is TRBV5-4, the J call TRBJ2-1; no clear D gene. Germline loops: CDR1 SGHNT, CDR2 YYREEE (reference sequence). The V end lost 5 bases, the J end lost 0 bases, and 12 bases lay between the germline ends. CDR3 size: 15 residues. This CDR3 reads CASSFLESSYNEQFF. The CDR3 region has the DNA TGTGCCAGCAGTTTCCTAGAGTCCTCCTACAATGAGCAGTTCTTC.

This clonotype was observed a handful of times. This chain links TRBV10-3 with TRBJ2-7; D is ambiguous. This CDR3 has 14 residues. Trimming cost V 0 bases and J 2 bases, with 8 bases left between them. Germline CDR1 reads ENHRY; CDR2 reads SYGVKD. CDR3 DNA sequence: TGTGCCATCAGTGAGTCGAAGTTTACCTACGAGCAGTACTTC. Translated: CAISESKFTYEQYF.

The CDR3 DNA reads TGTGCCAGCAGCTTAGATCGCGGGGGGCGAGAGCAGTACTTC. Its translation: CASSLDRGGREQYF. The chain has TRBV11-2 and TRBJ2-7; 8 bases match TRBD2. The germline gives CDR1 SGHAT, CDR2 FQNNGV. The CDR3 runs to 14 residues. With 0 bases clipped from V and 7 bases from J, the junction kept 5 bases outside the gene matches.

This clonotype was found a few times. The CDR3 DNA sequence: TGCGCCAGCAGCCAAGATCCCGGACCGAACACTGAAGCTTTCTTT. Protein: CASSQDPGPNTEAFF. The chain carries TRBV4-1 and TRBJ1-1, with D unresolved. Trimming shortened V by 0 bases and J by 1 base, and 9 bases separated the two germline ends. The CDR3 spans 15 residues. CDR1 and CDR2 from the germline V gene are MGHRA and YSYEKL.

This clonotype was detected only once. In DNA form, the CDR3 reads TGTGCCAGCAGCCAAGTCCGCGGGGGGGCCGAGACCCAGTACTTC. This sequence encodes CASSQVRGGAETQYF. The genes are TRBV3-1 and TRBJ2-5; 9 bases fit TRBD2. The CDR3 has 15 residues. V was pared by 1 base and J by 5 bases, with 5 bases of the junction left unmatched. The germline CDR1 and CDR2 sequences are LGHDT and YNNKEL (reference sequence).

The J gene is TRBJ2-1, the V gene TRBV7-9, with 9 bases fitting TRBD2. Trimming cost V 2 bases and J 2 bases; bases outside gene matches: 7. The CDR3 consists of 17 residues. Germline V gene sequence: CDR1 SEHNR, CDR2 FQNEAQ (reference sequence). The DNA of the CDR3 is TGTGCCAGCAGCTTAATTTCTAGCGGGGATACCTACAATGAGCAGTTCTTC. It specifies CASSLISSGDTYNEQFF.

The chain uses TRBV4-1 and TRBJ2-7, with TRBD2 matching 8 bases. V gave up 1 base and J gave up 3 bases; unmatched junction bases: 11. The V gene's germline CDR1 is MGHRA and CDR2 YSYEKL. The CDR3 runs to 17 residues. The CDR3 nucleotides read TGCGCCAGCAGCCAAGCGAGGGAAGCGGGGGCCGGCTACGAGCAGTACTTC. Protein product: CASSQAREAGAGYEQYF.

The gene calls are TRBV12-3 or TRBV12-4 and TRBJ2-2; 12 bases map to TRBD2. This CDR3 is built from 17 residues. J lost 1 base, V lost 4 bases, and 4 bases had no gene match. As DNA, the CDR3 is TGTGCCAGCAGTTCGACTAGCGGGGGCCTGAACACCGGGGAGCTGTTTTTT. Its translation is CASSSTSGGLNTGELFF.